A single sample is the source of the 21 T cell receptor beta chains below, sequenced in a study of blood T cell repertoires in COVID-19 (dated by TCRdb to 2019 to 2021). Receptor libraries were prepared by the immunoSEQ multiplex PCR assay. TCRdb took this table from immuneACCESS and kept in-frame rearrangements with V and J called. Such tables lack part of the clones; where checked against another copy, unresolved V genes explain under half of the gap, and the rest is unexplained. This sample holds a few hundred thousand clones; roughly 90% were observed only once. The ten largest clones add up to roughly 18% of the sample. The sequenced material came from PBMCs or T cells enriched from blood (not recorded which). The receptors here all came from a woman aged 30 to 39 who had recovered from COVID-19.

On this clone itself: Other DNA sequences within the sample encode an identical CDR3. The CDR3 sequence is CATSDFRNTEAFF. CDR3 sequence (DNA): TGTGCCACCAGTGATTTCAGGAACACTGAAGCTTTCTTT. The J gene is TRBJ1-1, the V gene TRBV24-1, with D uncertain. The CDR3 has 13 residues. Trimming took off 1 base at V and 1 base at J, with 3 bases between the two ends. CDR1 KGHDR and CDR2 SFDVKD come from the germline V gene.

In DNA, the CDR3 is TGTGCCAGCAGTCACAGGGGTAGGACCGGGGAGCTGTTTTTT. It codes for CASSHRGRTGELFF. The chain combines TRBV6-2 or TRBV6-3 with TRBJ2-2; 7 positions agree with TRBD1. Per the germline V gene, CDR1 is MNHEY and CDR2 is SVGEGT. After removal of 5 bases from V and 5 bases from J, the junction contained 5 bases not matched to a gene. The CDR3 is made up of 14 amino acids.

The V and J genes are TRBV2 and TRBJ2-7; 11 nucleotides align to TRBD1. Losses at the gene ends were 6 bases for V and 3 bases for J; bases not matched to a gene: 4. Germline CDR1 SNHLY, CDR2 FYNNEI. The CDR3 sequence is 14 residues long. CDR3 nucleotide sequence: TGTGCCAGCAGGAGGACAGGGGGCAACTACGAGCAGTACTTC. This encodes CASRRTGGNYEQYF. The full variable domain, in which reference TRBV2 and TRBJ2-7 provide the parts outside the CDR3, is EPEVTQTPSHQVTQMGQEVILRCVPISNHLYFYWYRQILGQKVEFLVSFYNNEISEKSEIFDDQFSVERPDGSNFTLKIRSTKLEDSAMYFCASRRTGGNYEQYFGPGTRLTVT.

This rearrangement joins TRBV23-1 to TRBJ2-7, with 8 bases fitting TRBD2. TRBV23-1 is designated an ORF whose function remains uncertain. Trimming at V came to 4 bases and at J to 4 bases, leaving 15 bases not matched to a gene. The CDR3 is 17 residues long. For the CDR3, the DNA is TGCGCCAGCAGTCCCCTCAGAAACGGGGGGGCCCGGTACGAGCAGTACTTC. Amino acids: CASSPLRNGGARYEQYF.

This chain links TRBV7-8 with TRBJ1-4, with TRBD1 matching 9 bases. CDR3 length: 14 residues. V was clipped by 1 base and J by 8 bases; unmatched bases: 2. Germline CDR1 reads SGHVS; CDR2 reads FQNEAQ. The CDR3, as DNA: TGTGCCAGCAGCTTAGTGGGGACAGGGGAAAAACTGTTTTTT. Translating it yields CASSLVGTGEKLFF.

The chain recombines TRBV18 with TRBJ1-2; TRBD1 aligns across 7 bases. Germline assignment: CDR1 KGHSH and CDR2 LQKENI. Trimming cost V 4 bases and J 8 bases; bases outside gene matches: 16. The CDR3 is 16 amino acids. The CDR3 reads CASSRSSQGDAGGYTF. The CDR3 DNA follows: TGTGCCAGCTCACGATCGAGCCAGGGGGACGCGGGAGGCTACACCTTC.

This clone was found once. The chain recombines TRBV28 with TRBJ1-1, with 7 bases aligning to TRBD1. Per the germline V gene, CDR1 is MDHEN and CDR2 is SYDVKM. The CDR3 loop spans 12 amino acids. J lost 1 base, V lost 8 bases, and 1 base had no gene match. CDR3 coding DNA: TGTGCCAGCGGGACAGAGAACACTGAAGCTTTCTTT. This gives the protein CASGTENTEAFF.

CDR3 residues: CASRDRADSPLHF. In DNA form, the CDR3 reads TGTGCCAGCAGGGACAGGGCTGATTCACCCCTCCACTTT. The rearrangement joins TRBV2 to TRBJ1-6, with 8 bases aligning to TRBD1. Germline CDR1 is SNHLY and CDR2 is FYNNEI. The trim removed 6 bases at V and 8 bases at J, leaving 3 bases unmatched. The CDR3 spans 13 residues.

The chain has TRBV12-3 or TRBV12-4 and TRBJ1-2; D remains ambiguous. CDR3 length: 13 residues. V was clipped by 2 bases and J by 8 bases, with 12 bases between them. The CDR3 region has the DNA TGTGCCAGCAGTTTACACGGAGGGAACGGCTACACCTTC. Translated: CASSLHGGNGYTF.

The rearrangement links TRBV27 to TRBJ2-7, with 9 bases lining up with TRBD1. Germline lookup yields CDR1 MNHEY and CDR2 SMNVEV (reference sequence). CDR3 length: 14 residues. J gave up 5 bases and V 6 bases, and 8 bases lay outside the gene matches. CDR3 sequence (DNA): TGTGCCAGCAGACCGACAGGGGGATCCCACGAGCAGTACTTC. This codes for CASRPTGGSHEQYF.

This chain uses TRBV12-3 or TRBV12-4 with TRBJ1-1, with D perhaps matching TRBD1 (6 bases). The V end lost 6 bases, the J end lost 7 bases, and 9 bases lay between the germline ends. The CDR3 has 11 amino acids. In nucleotides, the CDR3 is TGTGCCAGCAGACTACAGGGTGAAGCTTTCTTT. It yields the protein CASRLQGEAFF.

The chain recombines TRBV7-6 with TRBJ2-7, with D tentatively TRBD1 (5 bases). Germline CDR1 reads SGHVS; CDR2 reads FNYEAQ. CDR3 size: 12 residues. Trimming took 5 bases from V and 4 from J, leaving 9 bases between them. CDR3 sequence reads: CASSPGAYEQYF. CDR3 DNA sequence: TGTGCCAGCAGCCCTGGGGCATACGAGCAGTACTTC.

The chain uses TRBV19 and TRBJ2-1, with 12 bases identical to TRBD1. With 1 base clipped from V and 7 bases from J, the junction kept 5 bases outside the gene matches. Germline-derived CDR1 and CDR2 are LNHDA and SQIVND (reference sequence). CDR3 size: 16 residues. In DNA, the CDR3 is TGTGCCAGTAGTATAGGGGACAGGGGGCTAGCAAATGAGCAGTTCTTC. Protein: CASSIGDRGLANEQFF.

The CDR3 nucleotides read TGTGCCAGCAGTCTTAGAGCTAACTATGGCTACACCTTC. Residues: CASSLRANYGYTF. V usage is TRBV12-3 or TRBV12-4 and J usage is TRBJ1-2; D ambiguous. CDR3 length: 13 amino acids. V dropped 5 bases and J dropped 0 bases, with 7 bases sitting between them.

The gene calls are TRBV3-1 (or the pseudogene TRBV3-2) and TRBJ1-2; possible D gene TRBD1, 5 bases. Germline lookup yields CDR1 LGHDT and CDR2 YNNKEL (reference sequence). Trimming removed 3 bases from V and 2 bases from J, with 10 bases in between. This CDR3 has 14 amino acids. The CDR3, as DNA: TGTGCCAGCAGCCACCAGGGCATCAACTATGGCTACACCTTC. It is translated as CASSHQGINYGYTF.

This clone was counted between two and nine times. The rearrangement joins TRBV6-5 to TRBJ2-2, with TRBD1 identical over 8 bases. Germline trimming cut 2 bases from V and 3 bases from J; bases unmatched to any gene: 5. Germline-derived CDR1 and CDR2 are MNHEY and SVGAGI. The CDR3 contains 16 residues. The CDR3 coding sequence is TGTGCCAGCAGTTACGTTTCAGGGGGCTACACCGGGGAGCTGTTTTTT. Protein sequence: CASSYVSGGYTGELFF.

In the case of this clone: The DNA is omitted, as the CDR3 cannot be located on it reliably, and the CDR3 follows TCRdb's listing. The chain is built from TRBV28 and TRBJ2-3; the table names TRBD2, a call not compared with the DNA. Both ends counted, the CDR3 spans 15 residues. Germline CDR1 and CDR2: MDHEN and SYDVKM. The CDR3 sequence is CASSILGEGTDTQYF.

The gene calls are TRBV12-3 or TRBV12-4 and TRBJ2-1; 9 positions match TRBD1. This CDR3 is 13 amino acids long. The V and J ends lost 6 bases and 9 bases, in that order; junction bases with no gene match: 6. The CDR3 DNA follows: TGTGCCAGCAGAAAACAGGGGGCAGGTGAGCAGTTCTTC. This translates into CASRKQGAGEQFF.

Here the CDR3 reads CASSPPGAGNTEAFF. Written as DNA, the CDR3 is TGTGCCAGCAGCCCCCCTGGGGCTGGGAACACTGAAGCTTTCTTT. The rearrangement joins TRBV14 to TRBJ1-1; D may be TRBD1 (5 bases). The germline gives CDR1 SGHDN, CDR2 FVKESK. V lost 4 bases to trimming and J lost 1 base, with 13 bases between them. The CDR3 contains 15 residues.

The sample holds one count of this clone. The V and J genes are TRBV30 and TRBJ1-6, with 9 bases identical to TRBD1. The CDR3 consists of 13 residues. Germline V gene lookup returns CDR1 GTSNPN and CDR2 SVGIG (reference sequence). Trimming cost V 2 bases and J 10 bases; bases outside gene matches: 3. DNA of the CDR3: TGTGCCTGGAGTCGGACAGGGGTATCACCCCTCCACTTT. It specifies CAWSRTGVSPLHF.

The chain recombines TRBV6-5 with TRBJ2-7; perhaps TRBD2 as D (5 bases). The V gene's germline CDR1 is MNHEY and CDR2 SVGAGI. V lost 6 bases and J 4 bases, leaving 16 bases between the germline ends. The CDR3 covers 14 residues. DNA of the CDR3: TGTGCCAGCAGCCCCTCCGCGGGTGGGTACGAGCAGTACTTC. Amino acid sequence: CASSPSAGGYEQYF.